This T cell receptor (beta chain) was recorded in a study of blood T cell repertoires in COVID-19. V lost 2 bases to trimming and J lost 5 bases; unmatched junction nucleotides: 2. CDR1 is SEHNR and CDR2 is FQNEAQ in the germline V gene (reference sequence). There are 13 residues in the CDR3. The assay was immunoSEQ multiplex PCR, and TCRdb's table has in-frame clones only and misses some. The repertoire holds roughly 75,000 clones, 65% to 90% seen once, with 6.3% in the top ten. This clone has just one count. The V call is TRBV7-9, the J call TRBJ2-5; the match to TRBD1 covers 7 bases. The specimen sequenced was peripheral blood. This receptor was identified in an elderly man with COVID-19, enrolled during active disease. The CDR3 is CASSLKGGETQYF. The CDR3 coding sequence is TGTGCCAGCAGCTTAAAAGGGGGCGAGACCCAGTACTTC.